Listed below are T cell receptor beta chains from one sample, sequenced in a study of OX40 agonist ivuxolimab in advanced cancers. This table comes from immunoSEQ multiplex PCR, and its TCRdb copy is limited to in-frame clones, with some not included. The sample shows 60,000 to 65,000 clones, 92% of them seen only once. Sequencing used CD4+ or CD8+ T cells sorted from blood, obtained in a trial of the OX40 agonist ivuxolimab. Receptors originate from an adult with an advanced solid tumor such as melanoma, head and neck, liver or kidney cancer. Each CDR3 is given without its conserved first and last residue. Fields, in order: CDR3 protein, D gene, J gene, V gene, clone size. The D gene is left open where the match is weak. Rows give clone size only sometimes, using once, few, many, or a class for an expanded clone.

cdr3_aa: ASSLSVSDTQY
d_call: .
j_call: TRBJ2-3
v_call: TRBV27
clone_size: .

cdr3_aa: ASRGDTQY
d_call: .
j_call: TRBJ2-3
v_call: TRBV19
clone_size: .

cdr3_aa: ASSLGRLAVANEQF
d_call: TRBD2
j_call: TRBJ2-1
v_call: TRBV7-2
clone_size: .

cdr3_aa: ASSPGTTYEQY
d_call: .
j_call: TRBJ2-7
v_call: TRBV2
clone_size: .

cdr3_aa: ASSQLAGFDEQY
d_call: TRBD2
j_call: TRBJ2-7
v_call: TRBV7-2
clone_size: once

cdr3_aa: ASRGTGRNTEAF
d_call: TRBD1
j_call: TRBJ1-1
v_call: TRBV19
clone_size: .

cdr3_aa: ASSLGGSYEQY
d_call: TRBD2
j_call: TRBJ2-7
v_call: TRBV11-3
clone_size: .

cdr3_aa: ASGSNSYEQY
d_call: .
j_call: .
v_call: TRBV12-5
clone_size: .

cdr3_aa: ASSLSSGSSYNEQF
d_call: .
j_call: TRBJ2-1
v_call: TRBV18
clone_size: few

cdr3_aa: ASSKAQGVLQY
d_call: .
j_call: TRBJ2-7
v_call: TRBV21-1
clone_size: .

cdr3_aa: ASSLRDSLLNTEAF
d_call: TRBD1
j_call: TRBJ1-1
v_call: TRBV5-1
clone_size: .

cdr3_aa: ASSLEDRTYEQY
d_call: .
j_call: TRBJ2-7
v_call: TRBV5-4
clone_size: .

cdr3_aa: ASSHPSGDEQF
d_call: .
j_call: TRBJ2-1
v_call: TRBV4-1
clone_size: few

cdr3_aa: ASSLFSAGTDTQY
d_call: .
j_call: TRBJ2-3
v_call: TRBV28
clone_size: .

cdr3_aa: ASSLPGLSYGNEQF
d_call: .
j_call: TRBJ2-1
v_call: TRBV5-6
clone_size: .

cdr3_aa: ASSLLGQETQY
d_call: .
j_call: TRBJ2-5
v_call: TRBV28
clone_size: once

cdr3_aa: ASSQDVTRELF
d_call: .
j_call: TRBJ2-2
v_call: TRBV4-2
clone_size: .

cdr3_aa: ASSRTGGFIPGEAF
d_call: TRBD1
j_call: TRBJ1-1
v_call: TRBV19
clone_size: .

cdr3_aa: ASSGGTYNEQF
d_call: .
j_call: TRBJ2-1
v_call: TRBV10-2
clone_size: once

cdr3_aa: ASSQTENTEAF
d_call: .
j_call: TRBJ1-1
v_call: TRBV14
clone_size: .

cdr3_aa: ASSLSAGRGIHYEQY
d_call: .
j_call: TRBJ2-7
v_call: TRBV27
clone_size: .

cdr3_aa: ASSSYKNTEAF
d_call: .
j_call: TRBJ1-1
v_call: TRBV19
clone_size: .

cdr3_aa: ASSLARGYEQY
d_call: .
j_call: TRBJ2-7
v_call: TRBV7-9
clone_size: .

cdr3_aa: ASSQTGGMVNTEAF
d_call: TRBD1
j_call: TRBJ1-1
v_call: TRBV18
clone_size: .

cdr3_aa: ASSPGVGTEAF
d_call: .
j_call: TRBJ1-1
v_call: TRBV5-4
clone_size: .

cdr3_aa: ASSIQRGTYNEQF
d_call: TRBD2
j_call: TRBJ2-1
v_call: TRBV9
clone_size: once

cdr3_aa: ASSETLADTQY
d_call: .
j_call: TRBJ2-3
v_call: TRBV19
clone_size: .

cdr3_aa: ASSPDRSWGYT
d_call: TRBD1
j_call: TRBJ1-2
v_call: TRBV19
clone_size: .

cdr3_aa: ASSPWGSETQY
d_call: .
j_call: TRBJ2-5
v_call: TRBV5-1
clone_size: .

cdr3_aa: ASSPAQGAGNIQY
d_call: TRBD1
j_call: TRBJ2-4
v_call: TRBV28
clone_size: .

cdr3_aa: AGGTGSMAGTSYEQY
d_call: TRBD1
j_call: TRBJ2-7
v_call: TRBV28
clone_size: once

cdr3_aa: ASRDDRGQGETQY
d_call: TRBD1
j_call: TRBJ2-5
v_call: TRBV27
clone_size: .

cdr3_aa: ASSSYRGNQPQH
d_call: .
j_call: TRBJ1-5
v_call: TRBV5-6
clone_size: .

cdr3_aa: ASTETSGRSWQY
d_call: TRBD2
j_call: TRBJ2-7
v_call: TRBV6-6
clone_size: .

cdr3_aa: ASSVGGISGNTIY
d_call: .
j_call: TRBJ1-3
v_call: TRBV9
clone_size: .

cdr3_aa: ASSPRLYEGNTEAF
d_call: .
j_call: TRBJ1-1
v_call: TRBV5-6
clone_size: .

cdr3_aa: ALRRGIGNTIY
d_call: .
j_call: TRBJ1-3
v_call: TRBV5-3
clone_size: .

cdr3_aa: SVVSGSHNEQF
d_call: .
j_call: TRBJ2-1
v_call: TRBV29-1
clone_size: .

cdr3_aa: ASTKRVNEKLF
d_call: .
j_call: TRBJ1-4
v_call: TRBV19
clone_size: .

cdr3_aa: ASSAGTAGSNQPQH
d_call: .
j_call: TRBJ1-5
v_call: TRBV9
clone_size: .

cdr3_aa: ASGQGGWESYEQY
d_call: .
j_call: TRBJ2-7
v_call: TRBV10-2
clone_size: .

cdr3_aa: ASSNLLGELF
d_call: .
j_call: TRBJ2-2
v_call: TRBV6-5
clone_size: few

cdr3_aa: ASSTPGQTNTEAF
d_call: TRBD1
j_call: TRBJ1-1
v_call: TRBV9
clone_size: few

cdr3_aa: SVGSNYGYT
d_call: .
j_call: TRBJ1-2
v_call: TRBV29-1
clone_size: .

cdr3_aa: SVERDSSEQF
d_call: .
j_call: TRBJ2-1
v_call: TRBV29-1
clone_size: .

cdr3_aa: ASNRDRGTGELF
d_call: TRBD1
j_call: TRBJ2-2
v_call: TRBV2
clone_size: .

cdr3_aa: ASSGLFNEQF
d_call: .
j_call: TRBJ2-1
v_call: TRBV6-1
clone_size: .

cdr3_aa: ASSSQITTNEKLF
d_call: .
j_call: TRBJ1-4
v_call: TRBV27
clone_size: .

cdr3_aa: ASSVGGIDYEQY
d_call: .
j_call: TRBJ2-7
v_call: TRBV9
clone_size: .

cdr3_aa: ASSPDSYEQY
d_call: .
j_call: TRBJ2-7
v_call: TRBV18
clone_size: .

cdr3_aa: ASSDLTGLTEAF
d_call: .
j_call: TRBJ1-1
v_call: TRBV27
clone_size: .

cdr3_aa: ASSVGYGVSPLH
d_call: .
j_call: TRBJ1-6
v_call: TRBV9
clone_size: .

cdr3_aa: ASSPRREPRGGKSDTQY
d_call: .
j_call: TRBJ2-3
v_call: TRBV28
clone_size: .

cdr3_aa: ASSHRTGTDTQY
d_call: TRBD1
j_call: TRBJ2-3
v_call: TRBV4-1
clone_size: once

cdr3_aa: ASSPRLDMQLQDTQY
d_call: .
j_call: TRBJ2-3
v_call: TRBV5-1
clone_size: .

cdr3_aa: ASSPDLSNYEQY
d_call: .
j_call: TRBJ2-7
v_call: TRBV28
clone_size: .

cdr3_aa: ASSQDEAGATV
d_call: TRBD2
j_call: TRBJ2-4
v_call: TRBV4-3
clone_size: .

cdr3_aa: ASSLERSYYNEQF
d_call: .
j_call: TRBJ2-1
v_call: TRBV7-2
clone_size: .

cdr3_aa: ASSEVVGTGANYGYT
d_call: TRBD1
j_call: TRBJ1-2
v_call: TRBV2
clone_size: .

cdr3_aa: ASSLDVGSTYEQY
d_call: .
j_call: TRBJ2-7
v_call: TRBV11-2
clone_size: .